This T cell receptor (beta chain) was retrieved from a study of blood T cells in healthy people across ages. Germline assignment: CDR1 SGHTA and CDR2 FQGNSA. This CDR3 contains 17 residues. With V trimmed by 5 bases and J by 4 bases, 15 bases remained unmatched. A second PCR of 7 to 11 cycles used a sample-barcoded 5' primer and a J-beta primer mix. TCRdb called the 5' RACE reads again in MiXCR, with one record for every CDR3 protein. Seen here are 780,000 or so distinct CDR3 sequences, roughly 53% observed once, and the top ten hold approximately 40%. Sequencing used blood. This TCR derives from a man older than 75 in good health. The rearrangement links TRBV7-2 to TRBJ2-3; TRBD2 matches 7 bases. CDR3 DNA: TGTGCCAGCAGCGTAACGAAGCGGGACCTTTGGGCAGATACGCAGTATTTT. As protein: CASSVTKRDLWADTQYF. The whole variable domain, remainder taken from reference TRBV7-2 and TRBJ2-3, is GAGVSQSPSNKVTEKGKDVELRCDPISGHTALYWYRQSLGQGLEFLIYFQGNSAPDKSGLPSDRFSAERTGGSVSTLTIQRTQQEDSAVYLCASSVTKRDLWADTQYFGPGTRLTVL.